These 26 T cell receptor beta chains were all obtained from the same sample, sequenced in a study of Ad26.COV2.S vaccination and SARS-CoV-2 variants (dated by TCRdb to about 2021). Library creation used the immunoSEQ multiplex PCR assay. TCRdb carries this immuneACCESS record with in-frame sequences only. Its versions omit some clonotypes, under half of them owing to an unresolved V gene in the studies checked, with the rest unexplained. Within this sample are 300,000 to 400,000 clones, with roughly 84% of them counted one time only. The ten largest clones capture more than 3% of the sample. What the treatment or condition label conveys for this sample: about 20 received Ad26.COV2.S at low or high dose, single or two shots; about five received placebo; per-sample allocation not given. Repertoires of vaccine and placebo recipients were sequenced from samples taken on day 63 after the first injection.

This specimen was peripheral blood, taken in a trial of Ad26.COV2.S vaccine versus placebo. The receptors originated from a person between 18 and 65 years old who received the Ad26.COV2.S COVID-19 vaccine or a placebo.

This chain links TRBV30 with TRBJ1-2, with D perhaps matching TRBD1 (6 bases). Deletions cut 4 bases from V and 10 bases from J, with 13 bases between. This CDR3 comprises 11 residues. CDR1 and CDR2 (germline): GTSNPN, SVGIG (reference sequence). CDR3 residues: CAWTKYRAYTF. The CDR3 DNA follows: TGTGCCTGGACTAAATACAGGGCCTACACCTTC.

The chain links TRBV2 to TRBJ2-1; tentatively, D is TRBD1 or TRBD2 (6 bases each). With 5 bases removed from V and 8 bases from J, the gap between germline ends came to 13 bases. The germline V gene has CDR1 SNHLY and CDR2 FYNNEI. This CDR3 has 13 residues. The CDR3 nucleotides are TGTGCCAGCAGTCCAGAGGGGGGCCATGAGCAGTTCTTC. This encodes CASSPEGGHEQFF.

This rearrangement joins TRBV9 to TRBJ1-2; D uncertain. In germline, CDR1 is SGDLS, CDR2 YYNGEE. The CDR3 runs to 13 residues. V was trimmed by 0 bases and J by 8 bases, leaving 11 bases between them. The CDR3 DNA reads as TGTGCCAGCAGCGTAGTGGCAGGCTCCGGCTACACCTTC. Amino acid sequence: CASSVVAGSGYTF.

V gene TRBV9 combines with J gene TRBJ1-1; D unresolved. CDR1 is SGDLS, CDR2 YYNGEE, per germline. The CDR3 runs 13 residues. The V end lost 3 bases, the J end lost 4 bases, and 10 bases lay between the germline ends. In nucleotides, the CDR3 is TGTGCCAGCAGCGGGATCCCCCCCACTGAAGCTTTCTTT. This translates into CASSGIPPTEAFF.

The V and J genes are TRBV3-1 (or the pseudogene TRBV3-2) and TRBJ2-3; perhaps TRBD2 as D (5 bases). The CDR3 has 15 residues. CDR1 and CDR2 from the germline V gene are LGHDT and YNNKEL (reference sequence). V gave up 0 bases and J gave up 0 bases, with 7 bases separating them. The CDR3 loop is CASSQDSASTDTQYF. As DNA, the CDR3 is TGTGCCAGCAGCCAAGATAGCGCTAGCACAGATACGCAGTATTTT.

This sequence joins TRBV11-2 and TRBJ2-3; D gene uncertain. The V end lost 1 base, the J end lost 4 bases, and 6 bases lay between the germline ends. This CDR3 comprises 13 residues. Per the germline V gene, CDR1 is SGHAT and CDR2 is FQNNGV. This chain's CDR3 is CASSLGLADTQYF. The CDR3 DNA is TGTGCCAGCAGCTTAGGGCTTGCAGATACGCAGTATTTT.

This chain links TRBV6-6 with TRBJ1-1; 12 bases are a match to TRBD1. The CDR3 runs to 16 residues. Germline CDR1 and CDR2: MNHNY and SVGAGI (reference sequence). The trim removed 6 bases at V and 3 bases at J, leaving 8 bases unmatched. This CDR3 reads CASSSGTGGLYTEAFF. The CDR3 DNA reads as TGTGCCAGCAGCTCCGGGACAGGGGGCTTGTACACTGAAGCTTTCTTT.

The V call is TRBV5-1, the J call TRBJ2-7; no clear D. Deletions cut 3 bases from V and 2 bases from J, with 6 bases between. The CDR3 runs to 12 residues. CDR1 is SGHRS, CDR2 YFSETQ, per germline. CDR3 sequence reads: CASSYDAYEQYF. CDR3 nucleotides: TGCGCCAGCAGCTACGACGCCTACGAGCAGTACTTC.

This clone was observed a handful of times. The genes are TRBV11-3 and TRBJ2-6; 11 bases map to TRBD1. This CDR3 is built from 17 residues. J gave up 2 bases and V 5 bases, and 5 bases lay outside the gene matches. CDR1 is SGHNT and CDR2 is YENEEA in the germline V gene. The CDR3 DNA is TGTGCCAGCAGCAGCGGACAGGGGGCGCCTGGGGCCAACGTCCTGACTTTC. Encoded protein: CASSSGQGAPGANVLTF.

The chain uses TRBV6-2 or TRBV6-3 and TRBJ2-2; the match to TRBD1 covers 7 bases. Trimming took 4 bases from V and 7 from J; bases not matched to a gene: 12. This CDR3 contains 16 residues. Germline CDR1 and CDR2: MNHEY and SVGEGT. This CDR3 reads CASSSRLAGGSGELFF. CDR3 sequence (DNA): TGTGCCAGCAGTTCACGGCTGGCAGGGGGAAGCGGGGAGCTGTTTTTT.

For the CDR3, the DNA is TGTGCCACCAGCAGAGAACGAACCCGCCAGTACTTC. Translation: CATSRERTRQYF. V gene TRBV15 combines with J gene TRBJ2-5; D is undetermined. This CDR3 region has 12 residues. V was cut by 0 bases and J by 10 bases, with 9 bases left in between. Germline V gives CDR1 LNHNV, CDR2 YYDKDF (reference sequence).

This chain joins TRBV7-3 and TRBJ2-7; D is tentatively TRBD1 or TRBD2 (7 bases each). Trimming shortened V by 5 bases and J by 3 bases, and 23 bases separated the two germline ends. Per germline, CDR1 SGHTA and CDR2 FQGTGA. This CDR3 region has 17 residues. DNA of the CDR3: TGTGCCAGCAGCCCCTCACCAGGGGGGGGGCGGCACTACGAGCAGTACTTC. Translating gives CASSPSPGGGRHYEQYF.

The V and J genes are TRBV9 and TRBJ2-5; TRBD2 matches at 12 bases. V dropped 0 bases and J dropped 5; count of bases not matched to a gene: 2. Germline V gene data show CDR1 as SGDLS and CDR2 as YYNGEE. The CDR3 has 15 residues. The CDR3 DNA sequence: TGTGCCAGCAGCGTAGAGACTAGCGGGGGTGAGACCCAGTACTTC. As protein: CASSVETSGGETQYF.

The gene calls are TRBV18 and TRBJ1-1, with 7 nucleotides matching TRBD1. The trim removed 8 bases at V and 3 bases at J, leaving 3 bases unmatched. The CDR3 spans 12 residues. Germline CDR1 KGHSH, CDR2 LQKENI. The CDR3 coding sequence is TGTGCCAGCGTCACAGGGGACACTGAAGCTTTCTTT. Protein sequence: CASVTGDTEAFF.

This chain joins TRBV7-9 and TRBJ1-1; no reliable D call. This CDR3 is built from 13 residues. V was clipped by 7 bases and J by 2 bases, with 11 bases between them. The V gene's germline CDR1 is SEHNR and CDR2 FQNEAQ (reference sequence). CDR3 sequence: CASTLSGNTEAFF. CDR3 coding DNA: TGTGCCAGCACCCTATCGGGTAACACTGAAGCTTTCTTT.

This chain joins TRBV4-2 and TRBJ1-5, with a tentative D call TRBD1 (5 bases). V was clipped by 0 bases and J by 5 bases, with 11 bases between them. CDR1 and CDR2 (germline): LGHNA, YNFKEQ. This CDR3 spans 15 amino acids. The CDR3 sequence: CASSQEGLHDQPQHF. The DNA of the CDR3 is TGTGCCAGCAGCCAAGAGGGACTCCATGATCAGCCCCAGCATTTT.

The rearrangement links TRBV11-3 to TRBJ2-5; D remains ambiguous. Per germline, CDR1 SGHNT and CDR2 YENEEA. This CDR3 is 14 amino acids long. Trimming took off 0 bases at V and 2 bases at J, with 7 bases between the two ends. The CDR3 region has the DNA TGTGCCAGCAGCTTAGACGGCAGACAAGAGACCCAGTACTTC. Translation: CASSLDGRQETQYF.

The chain combines TRBV4-2 with TRBJ2-7, with D uncertain. V was shortened by 1 base and J by 4 bases, with 8 bases between the two germline ends. CDR3 size: 13 residues. From germline, CDR1 is LGHNA and CDR2 YNFKEQ. The CDR3 spells CASSQGGNYEQYF. In DNA form, the CDR3 reads TGTGCCAGCAGCCAAGGGGGAAATTACGAGCAGTACTTC.

The CDR3 loop is CASTDPGASFNQPQHF. CDR3 nucleotide sequence: TGTGCCAGTACTGACCCAGGGGCCTCCTTCAATCAGCCCCAGCATTTT. The chain is built from TRBV19 and TRBJ1-5, with D tentatively TRBD1 (6 bases). The CDR3 is made up of 16 amino acids. Trimming removed 7 bases from V and 3 bases from J, with 19 bases in between. Per germline, CDR1 LNHDA and CDR2 SQIVND (reference sequence).

As to this clone: Compared with germline, one end of the junction differs, possibly owing to a read error. The rearrangement links TRBV25-1 to TRBJ1-2; D is ambiguous. The CDR3 consists of 8 residues. Germline assignment: CDR1 MGHDK and CDR2 SYGVNS. The CDR3 protein is CASIGLSF. The CDR3 nucleotides read TGTGCCAGCATTGGATTGTCCTTC.

The V gene is TRBV5-1, the J gene TRBJ1-1; D remains unclear. CDR3 length: 14 residues. Trimming removed 0 bases from V and 1 base from J, with 7 bases in between. CDR1 is SGHRS and CDR2 is YFSETQ in the germline V gene. CDR3 sequence: CASSLVAENTEAFF. The CDR3, as DNA: TGCGCCAGCAGCTTGGTGGCTGAGAACACTGAAGCTTTCTTT.

The chain joins TRBV19 to TRBJ1-1; TRBD1 agrees at 8 bases. The trim removed 7 bases at V and 4 bases at J, leaving 8 bases unmatched. Germline V CDR1 and CDR2: LNHDA, SQIVND (reference sequence). There are 14 residues in the CDR3. CDR3 bases: TGTGCCAGTACAGGGGGCAGTGGAGGCACTGAAGCTTTCTTT. It codes for CASTGGSGGTEAFF. Full variable domain (missing parts from reference TRBV19 and TRBJ1-1): DGGITQSPKYLFRKEGQNVTLSCEQNLNHDAMYWYRQDPGQGLRLIYYSQIVNDFQKGDIAEGYSVSREKKESFPLTVTSAQKNPTAFYLCASTGGSGGTEAFFGQGTRLTVV.

A single count supports this clone. The gene calls are TRBV7-3 and TRBJ2-2; 8 bases are a match to TRBD1. Trimming took 5 bases from V and 7 from J; bases not matched to a gene: 9. This CDR3 contains 15 residues. CDR1 is SGHTA and CDR2 is FQGTGA in the germline V gene. CDR3 DNA sequence: TGTGCCAGCAGCCCTGTGACAGGGGCGGGCGGGGAGCTGTTTTTT. Its translation is CASSPVTGAGGELFF.

The genes are TRBV27 and TRBJ2-3, with D hard to call. The V gene lost 3 bases and the J gene lost 2 bases, with 12 bases spanning the gap. This CDR3 region has 15 residues. The V gene's germline CDR1 is MNHEY and CDR2 SMNVEV (reference sequence). CDR3 sequence: CASSFVQLDTDTQYF. CDR3 DNA: TGTGCCAGCAGTTTTGTACAGCTGGACACAGATACGCAGTATTTT.

A few counts support this clone. The rearrangement uses TRBV19 and TRBJ2-7; D remains unclear. Germline values: CDR1 LNHDA, CDR2 SQIVND (reference sequence). V was cut by 7 bases and J by 2 bases, with 9 bases left in between. The CDR3 contains 12 residues. Here the CDR3 DNA reads TGTGCCAGTATTGGACCGGCCTACGAGCAGTACTTC. Residues: CASIGPAYEQYF.

V is TRBV30 and J is TRBJ1-1, with D unclear. Trimming took 1 base from V and 6 from J, leaving 3 bases between them. The V gene's germline CDR1 is GTSNPN and CDR2 SVGIG (reference sequence). This CDR3 contains 10 residues. CDR3 DNA sequence: TGTGCCTGGAGTGGCCCTGAAGCTTTCTTT. Translation: CAWSGPEAFF.